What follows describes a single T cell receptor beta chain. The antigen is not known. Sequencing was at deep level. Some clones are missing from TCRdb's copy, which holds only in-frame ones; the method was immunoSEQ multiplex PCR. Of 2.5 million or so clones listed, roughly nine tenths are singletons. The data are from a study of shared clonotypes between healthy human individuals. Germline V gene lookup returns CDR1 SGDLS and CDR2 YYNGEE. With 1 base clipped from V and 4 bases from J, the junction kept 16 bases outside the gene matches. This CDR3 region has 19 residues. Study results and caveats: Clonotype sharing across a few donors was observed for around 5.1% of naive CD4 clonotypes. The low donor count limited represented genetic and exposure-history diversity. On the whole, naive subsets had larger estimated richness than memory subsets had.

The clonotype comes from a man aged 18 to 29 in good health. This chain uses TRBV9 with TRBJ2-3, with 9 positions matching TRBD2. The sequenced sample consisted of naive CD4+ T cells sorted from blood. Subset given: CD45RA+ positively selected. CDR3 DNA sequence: TGTGCCAGCAGCGTATCTCTGGGGCCGAGCGGGAGGTTGTCAGATACGCAGTATTTT. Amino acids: CASSVSLGPSGRLSDTQYF.